This TCR beta chain is from a study of T cells after yellow fever vaccination. Broader study findings: Peaking faster, on day 5 versus 15, the secondary response was nonetheless weaker. In post-booster samples, most primary-vaccination clones reappeared (approximately 95% CD4, 75% to 90% CD8). Clonotypes appearing in both CD4 and CD8 compartments existed, and their share was small.

Ten or more counts support this clonotype. The antigen remains undetermined. V lost 2 bases to trimming and J lost 11 bases, with 15 bases between them. The V gene's germline CDR1 is MGHDK and CDR2 SYGVNS. CDR3 length: 13 amino acids. The 5'RACE template-switching step produced TCR cDNA and added a universal primer site and UMIs. MiXCR, run by TCRdb on the 5' RACE reads, gives a single entry per CDR3 protein. The table includes about 340,000 distinct CDR3 sequences, around 4.1% detected once. The chain combines TRBV25-1 with TRBJ1-2; D is perhaps TRBD1 (5 bases). The specimen comprised PBMCs, sampled 5 days after the yellow fever booster vaccination. The sequence was obtained from a man aged 18 to 30 who received the YFV17D yellow fever vaccine. The DNA for the CDR3 is TGTGCCAGCAGTGAAATCGCGGGACGACATTACACCTTC. Its protein product is CASSEIAGRHYTF.